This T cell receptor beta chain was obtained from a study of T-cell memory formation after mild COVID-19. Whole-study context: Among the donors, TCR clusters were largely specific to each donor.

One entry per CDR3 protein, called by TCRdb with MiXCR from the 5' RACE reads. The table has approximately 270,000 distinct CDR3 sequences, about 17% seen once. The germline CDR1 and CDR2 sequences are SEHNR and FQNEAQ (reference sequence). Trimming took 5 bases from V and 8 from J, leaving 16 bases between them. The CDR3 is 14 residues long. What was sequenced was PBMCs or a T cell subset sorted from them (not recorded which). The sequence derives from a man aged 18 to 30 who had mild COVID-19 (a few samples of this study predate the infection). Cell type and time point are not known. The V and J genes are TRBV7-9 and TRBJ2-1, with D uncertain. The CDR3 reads CASSPQTHSHEQFF. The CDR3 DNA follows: TGTGCCAGCAGCCCCCAGACTCATAGCCATGAGCAGTTCTTC.